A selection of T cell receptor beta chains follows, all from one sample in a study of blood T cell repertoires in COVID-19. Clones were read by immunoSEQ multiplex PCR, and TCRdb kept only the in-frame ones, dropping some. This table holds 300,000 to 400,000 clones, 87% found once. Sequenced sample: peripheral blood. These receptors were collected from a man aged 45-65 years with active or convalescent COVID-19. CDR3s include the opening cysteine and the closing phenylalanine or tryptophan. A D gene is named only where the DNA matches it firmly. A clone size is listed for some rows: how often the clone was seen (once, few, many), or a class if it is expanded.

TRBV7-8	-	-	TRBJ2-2	CASSYWAEGGELFF	TGTGCCAGCAGCTATTGGGCCGAGGGCGGGGAGCTGTTTTTT
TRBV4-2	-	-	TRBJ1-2	CASSQVPDSPGGYTF	TGTGCCAGCAGCCAAGTTCCGGACAGCCCGGGTGGCTACACCTTC
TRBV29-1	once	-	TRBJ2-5	CSVEDLLETQYF	TGCAGCGTTGAAGATCTTCTGGAGACCCAGTACTTC
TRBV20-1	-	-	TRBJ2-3	CSASSASSTDTQYF	TGCAGTGCTAGTTCAGCGTCTAGCACAGATACGCAGTATTTT
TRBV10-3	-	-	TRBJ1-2	CAIRPTGFEGGGYTF	TGTGCCATCAGACCGACCGGCTTTGAGGGAGGTGGCTACACCTTC
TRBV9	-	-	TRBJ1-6	CASSVDPGDNSPLHF	TGTGCCAGCAGCGTAGACCCAGGGGATAATTCACCCCTCCACTTT
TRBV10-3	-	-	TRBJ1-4	CAISPGSNEKLFF	TGTGCCATCAGCCCGGGGTCCAATGAAAAACTGTTTTTT
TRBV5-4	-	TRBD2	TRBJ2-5	CASSLGGREGETQYF	TGTGCCAGCAGTTTGGGAGGGAGGGAAGGAGAGACCCAGTACTTC
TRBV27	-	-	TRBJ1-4	CASSLLGGAREKLFF	TGTGCCAGCAGCCTACTCGGGGGGGCGCGTGAAAAACTGTTTTTT
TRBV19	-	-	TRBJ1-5	CASKFSGAGNQPQHF	TGTGCCAGTAAATTTTCTGGGGCAGGGAATCAGCCCCAGCATTTT
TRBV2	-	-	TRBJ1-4	CASTELRNEKLFF	TGTGCCAGCACCGAGCTCAGGAATGAAAAACTGTTTTTT
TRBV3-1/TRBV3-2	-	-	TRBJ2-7	CASSQASASYEQYF	TGTGCCAGCAGCCAGGCTAGCGCATCCTACGAGCAGTACTTC
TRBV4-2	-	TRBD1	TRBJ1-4	CASSQGQGGEKLFF	TGTGCCAGCAGCCAGGGACAGGGAGGTGAAAAACTGTTTTTT
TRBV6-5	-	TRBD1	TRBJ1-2	CASSRTGEDGYTF	TGTGCCAGCAGTCGCACAGGGGAGGATGGCTACACCTTC
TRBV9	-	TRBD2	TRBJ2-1	CASSVEGLAGNNNEQFF	TGTGCCAGCAGCGTAGAGGGACTAGCGGGGAATAACAATGAGCAGTTCTTC
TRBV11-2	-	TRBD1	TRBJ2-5	CASSLNGQGLYKETQYF	TGTGCCAGCAGCTTAAACGGACAGGGCCTATACAAAGAGACCCAGTACTTC
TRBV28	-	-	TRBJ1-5	CASSRTGLGNQPQHF	TGTGCCAGCAGCCGAACAGGGTTAGGAAATCAGCCCCAGCATTTT
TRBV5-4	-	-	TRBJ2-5	CASSPLRGRAETQYF	TGTGCCAGCAGCCCCCTTAGAGGGCGGGCAGAGACCCAGTACTTC
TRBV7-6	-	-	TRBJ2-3	CASSLAGRTDTQYF	TGTGCCAGCAGCTTAGCGGGCCGCACAGATACGCAGTATTTT
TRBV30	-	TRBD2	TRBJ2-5	CAWVGGETQYF	TGTGCCTGGGTCGGGGGGGAGACCCAGTACTTC
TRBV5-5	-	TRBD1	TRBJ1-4	CASSLSTGVEKLFF	TGTGCCAGCAGCTTGTCAACAGGGGTCGAAAAACTGTTTTTT
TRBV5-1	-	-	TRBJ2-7	CASSLGTHSYEQYF	TGCGCCAGCAGCTTGGGGACACACTCCTACGAGCAGTACTTC
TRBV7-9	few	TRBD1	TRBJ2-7	CASSLDEGQGTYEQYF	TGTGCCAGCAGCTTAGATGAGGGACAGGGGACCTACGAGCAGTACTTC
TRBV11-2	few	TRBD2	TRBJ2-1	CASSRLAGGDNEQFF	TGTGCCAGCAGTAGACTAGCGGGAGGGGACAATGAGCAGTTCTTC
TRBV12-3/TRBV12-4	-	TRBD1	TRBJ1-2	CASARQGYGYTF	TGTGCCAGCGCCAGACAGGGCTATGGCTACACCTTC
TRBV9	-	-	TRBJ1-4	CASSTSTGGNEKLFF	TGTGCCAGCAGCACCTCGACAGGCGGAAATGAAAAACTGTTTTTT
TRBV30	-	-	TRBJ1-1	CAWSEPTEAFF	TGTGCCTGGAGCGAGCCCACTGAAGCTTTCTTT
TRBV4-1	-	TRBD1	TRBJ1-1	CASSLDRTNTEAFF	TGCGCCAGCAGCTTGGACAGGACGAACACTGAAGCTTTCTTT
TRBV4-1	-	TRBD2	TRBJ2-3	CASSPLGAGEFTDTQYF	TGCGCCAGCAGCCCTTTGGGTGCGGGGGAGTTCACAGATACGCAGTATTTT
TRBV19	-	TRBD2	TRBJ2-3	CASSQTSGRTDTQYF	TGTGCCAGTAGCCAGACTAGCGGTCGCACAGATACGCAGTATTTT
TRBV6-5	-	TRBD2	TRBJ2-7	CASSYSTSGPYEQYF	TGTGCCAGCAGTTACTCGACTAGCGGTCCCTACGAGCAGTACTTC
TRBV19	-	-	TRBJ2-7	CASSSGTHSYEQYF	TGTGCCAGTAGTTCCGGGACACACTCCTACGAGCAGTACTTC
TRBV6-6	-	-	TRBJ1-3	CASSHSNSGNTIYF	TGTGCCAGCAGTCACAGCAATTCCGGAAACACCATATATTTT
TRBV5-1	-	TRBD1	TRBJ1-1	CASSPGQGGTEAFF	TGCGCCAGCAGCCCCGGACAGGGTGGGACTGAAGCTTTCTTT
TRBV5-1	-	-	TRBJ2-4	CASSLGPNIAGNIQYF	TGCGCCAGCAGCTTGGGTCCGAATATCGCGGGAAACATTCAGTACTTC
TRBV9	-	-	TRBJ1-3	CASSVAPVSGNTIYF	TGTGCCAGCAGCGTAGCTCCGGTCTCTGGAAACACCATATATTTT
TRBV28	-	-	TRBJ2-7	CASRTNPYYEQYF	TGTGCCAGCAGAACGAACCCCTATTACGAGCAGTACTTC
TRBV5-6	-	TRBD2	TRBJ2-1	CASSYAIMSGGALGEQFF	TGTGCCAGCAGCTACGCGATCATGAGCGGGGGGGCCCTCGGTGAGCAGTTCTTC
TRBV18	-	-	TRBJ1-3	CASSPQGKTGNTIYF	TGTGCCAGCTCACCACAGGGGAAAACTGGAAACACCATATATTTT
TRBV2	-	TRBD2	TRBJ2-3	CASSEGAGGPTDTQYF	TGTGCCAGCAGTGAAGGGGCGGGGGGGCCAACAGATACGCAGTATTTT
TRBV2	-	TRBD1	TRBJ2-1	CASSRDRSSYNEQFF	TGTGCCAGCAGCCGGGACAGGAGCTCCTACAATGAGCAGTTCTTC
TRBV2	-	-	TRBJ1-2	CASSERGSGDGYTF	TGTGCCAGCAGTGAAAGGGGAAGTGGGGATGGCTACACCTTC
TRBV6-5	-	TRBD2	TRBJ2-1	CASSYSATSGRTLFF	TGTGCCAGCAGTTACTCGGCGACTAGCGGGAGGACGCTGTTCTTC
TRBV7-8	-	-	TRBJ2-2	CASSLGETGELFF	TGTGCCAGCAGCTTAGGAGAGACCGGGGAGCTGTTTTTT
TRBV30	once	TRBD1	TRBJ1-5	CAGTPSGGDQPQHF	TGTGCCGGGACCCCGTCAGGGGGTGATCAGCCCCAGCATTTT
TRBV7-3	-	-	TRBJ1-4	CASRFTGYRRKTVF	TGTGCCAGCAGGTTTACAGGGTACAGAAGAAAAACTGTTTTT
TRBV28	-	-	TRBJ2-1	CASSGDRGNEQFF	TGTGCCAGCAGTGGCGACCGAGGCAATGAGCAGTTCTTC
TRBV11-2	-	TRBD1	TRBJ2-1	CASSPRGTGGLNEQFF	TGTGCCAGCAGCCCCCGCGGGACAGGGGGCTTAAATGAGCAGTTCTTC
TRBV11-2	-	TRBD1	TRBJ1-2	CASTYFTGQASGYTF	TGTGCCAGCACCTATTTTACGGGACAGGCGAGTGGCTACACCTTC
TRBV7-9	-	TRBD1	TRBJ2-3	CASSPGTGADTQYF	TGTGCCAGCAGCCCGGGGACAGGGGCCGATACGCAGTATTTT
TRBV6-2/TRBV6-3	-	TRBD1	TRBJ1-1	CASSSRDSEAFF	TGTGCCAGCAGTTCCCGGGACAGTGAAGCTTTCTTT
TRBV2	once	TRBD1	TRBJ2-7	CATQGLAGTEFYEQYF	TGTGCCACCCAAGGCCTCGCCGGGACAGAGTTCTACGAGCAGTACTTC
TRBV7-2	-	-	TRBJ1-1	CASSLGQGPEAFF	TGTGCCAGCAGCTTAGGGCAGGGCCCTGAAGCTTTCTTT
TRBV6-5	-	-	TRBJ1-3	CASSSTGDTGNTIYF	TGTGCCAGCAGTTCCACAGGTGACACTGGAAACACCATATATTTT
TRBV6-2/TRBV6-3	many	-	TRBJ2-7	CASSRSGESYEQYF	TGTGCCAGCAGTCGTAGTGGAGAATCATACGAGCAGTACTTC